A single sample gave rise to the 24 T cell receptor beta chains below, sequenced in a study of shared clonotypes between healthy human individuals. Profiling relied on immunoSEQ multiplex PCR, and the TCRdb table lists in-frame clones only, not all of them. Counted here are approximately 640,000 clones, 55% to 75% occurring once; the ten biggest clones make up around 2%. Specimen: memory CD4+ T cells sorted from blood. Subset given: CD45RA-negative fraction. The receptors originated from a woman in her 30s in good health.

The rearrangement joins TRBV7-8 to TRBJ1-4; 7 positions match TRBD1. The CDR3 length is 15 residues. The J segment lost 8 bases and the V segment lost 1 base, leaving 7 bases of the junction unmatched. CDR1 SGHVS and CDR2 FQNEAQ come from the germline V gene. The CDR3 sequence is CASSLGQGRNEKLFF. For the CDR3, the DNA is TGTGCCAGCAGCTTAGGACAGGGTAGGAACGAAAAACTGTTTTTT.

J is TRBJ2-1 and V is TRBV18; a weak D match, TRBD1 (6 bases). Germline V gene data show CDR1 as KGHSH and CDR2 as LQKENI. Trimming stripped 3 bases from V and 9 bases from J, with 15 bases between. The CDR3 runs 14 residues. The CDR3 sequence: CASSPAQGPSEQFF. CDR3 DNA: TGTGCCAGCTCACCTGCTCAGGGGCCGAGTGAGCAGTTCTTC. The full variable domain, rest sourced from reference TRBV18 and TRBJ2-1, is NAGVMQNPRHLVRRRGQEARLRCSPMKGHSHVYWYRQLPEEGLKFMVYLQKENIIDESGMPKERFSAEFPKEGPSILRIQQVVRGDSAAYFCASSPAQGPSEQFFGPGTRLTVL.

The V and J genes are TRBV7-9 and TRBJ1-3; D is possibly TRBD1 (6 bases). The CDR3 has 14 amino acids. Trimming removed 5 bases at V and 4 bases at J, with 12 bases between. Germline V CDR1 and CDR2: SEHNR, FQNEAQ (reference sequence). The CDR3 DNA follows: TGTGCCAGCAGCGTCGGACAGATAGGAAACACCATATATTTT. This encodes CASSVGQIGNTIYF.

V gene TRBV7-2 combines with J gene TRBJ1-2; D not resolved. This CDR3 is 12 amino acids long. Trimming took off 0 bases at V and 6 bases at J, with 5 bases between the two ends. The germline V gene encodes CDR1 SGHTA and CDR2 FQGNSA. CDR3 amino acids: CASSLAANGYTF. The CDR3 bases are TGTGCCAGCAGCTTAGCGGCAAATGGCTACACCTTC.

The V gene is TRBV10-2, the J gene TRBJ2-7; maybe TRBD2 (5 bases). This CDR3 spans 14 amino acids. Germline assignment: CDR1 WSHSY and CDR2 SAAADI. Trimming stripped 4 bases from V and 0 bases from J, with 10 bases between. CDR3 DNA: TGCGCCAGCAGTGTGGCCGGGATCTCCTACGAGCAGTACTTC. As protein: CASSVAGISYEQYF.

The chain uses TRBV6-5 and TRBJ1-1, with 11 bases aligning to TRBD1. Trimming cost V 5 bases and J 7 bases; bases outside gene matches: 6. The CDR3 covers 14 residues. CDR1 is MNHEY and CDR2 is SVGAGI in the germline V gene. This CDR3 is CASSTWTGGLEAFF. CDR3 in DNA: TGTGCCAGCAGTACATGGACAGGGGGCCTTGAAGCTTTCTTT.

The gene calls are TRBV19 and TRBJ2-5, with a tentative D call TRBD1 (6 bases). Germline CDR1 LNHDA, CDR2 SQIVND (reference sequence). Between the trimmed V and J ends, which lost 3 bases and 5 bases, there was a span of 16 bases. CDR3 length: 15 residues. Written as DNA, the CDR3 is TGTGCCAGTAGTATGTCAGGGGCGAGGGTGGAGACCCAGTACTTC. This sequence encodes CASSMSGARVETQYF.

V usage is TRBV6-5 and J usage is TRBJ1-1, with 7 positions matching TRBD1. J gave up 1 base and V 6 bases, and 2 bases lay outside the gene matches. Germline CDR1 and CDR2: MNHEY and SVGAGI. The CDR3 runs to 13 residues. CDR3 residues: CASSGQENTEAFF. For the CDR3, the DNA is TGTGCCAGCAGCGGACAGGAGAACACTGAAGCTTTCTTT.

The chain links TRBV6-1 to TRBJ1-5; D remains unclear. Trimming removed 3 bases at V and 8 bases at J, with 11 bases between. Looked up from germline, CDR1 is MNHNS and CDR2 is SASEGT. The CDR3 is 13 amino acids. DNA for the CDR3: TGTGCCAGCAGTGATAGCGACTGGGAGCCCCAGCATTTT. Translated: CASSDSDWEPQHF.

V and J are TRBV7-2 and TRBJ2-1, with TRBD2 matching 9 bases. Unmatched junction bases numbered 5, after V lost 5 bases and J lost 3 bases. Germline V CDR1 and CDR2: SGHTA, FQGNSA. The CDR3 has 15 amino acids. The CDR3 loop is CASSRAGGHYNEQFF. The CDR3 bases are TGTGCCAGCAGCAGAGCGGGAGGCCACTACAATGAGCAGTTCTTC.

J is TRBJ2-1 and V is TRBV27; 14 bases fit TRBD2. Germline trimming cut 4 bases from V and 3 bases from J; bases unmatched to any gene: 11. The CDR3 is made up of 19 amino acids. CDR1 is MNHEY and CDR2 is SMNVEV in the germline V gene (reference sequence). CDR3 sequence (DNA): TGTGCCAGCAGTTACTTTGGGACTAGCGGGAGATCTTACTACAATGAGCAGTTCTTC. Amino acid sequence: CASSYFGTSGRSYYNEQFF.

This chain joins TRBV6-5 and TRBJ1-1; D is undetermined. Trimming removed 0 bases from V and 9 bases from J, with 14 bases in between. The length of the CDR3 is 14 residues. Germline V gene data show CDR1 as MNHEY and CDR2 as SVGAGI. The CDR3 bases are TGTGCCAGCAGTTACTCTAGGTTAGGACGCCAAGCTTTCTTT. It translates to CASSYSRLGRQAFF.

V gene TRBV10-2 combines with J gene TRBJ2-5; the D gene could be TRBD1 or TRBD2 (5 bases each). Germline V gene sequence: CDR1 WSHSY, CDR2 SAAADI. V lost 7 bases, J lost 5 bases, and 20 bases lay in between. CDR3 length: 15 residues. CDR3 loop: CASKEVGLGPETQYF. CDR3 sequence (DNA): TGCGCCAGCAAGGAGGTGGGTCTGGGGCCGGAGACCCAGTACTTC.

The chain carries TRBV6-1 and TRBJ2-3; TRBD1 matches at 10 bases. After removal of 5 bases from V and 6 bases from J, the junction contained 5 bases not matched to a gene. The CDR3 covers 14 residues. Germline CDR1 MNHNS, CDR2 SASEGT. The CDR3: CASSRGQGQDTQYF. The CDR3 DNA reads as TGTGCCAGCAGTAGGGGACAGGGGCAGGATACGCAGTATTTT.

Here the CDR3 DNA reads TGTGCCAGCAGCTTACGCCCGCAGGAGGGTGAGCAGTACTTC. Its protein product is CASSLRPQEGEQYF. The V call is TRBV11-2, the J call TRBJ2-7, with D possibly TRBD2 on 6 matching bases. The CDR3 sequence is 14 residues long. Germline loops: CDR1 SGHAT, CDR2 FQNNGV. Trimming took 2 bases from V and 7 from J, leaving 15 bases between them.

V usage is TRBV29-1 and J usage is TRBJ2-5; tentative D call: TRBD1 (7 bases). The length of the CDR3 is 14 residues. Germline V gene data show CDR1 as SQVTM and CDR2 as ANQGSEA. Between the trimmed V and J ends, which lost 6 bases and 5 bases, there was a span of 19 bases. In nucleotides, the CDR3 is TGCAGCGTGGGGGACAGTTGGAGCGGGGAGACCCAGTACTTC. Amino acid sequence: CSVGDSWSGETQYF.

The chain links TRBV10-3 to TRBJ2-7, with TRBD2 as a possible D gene (5 bases). V was trimmed by 7 bases and J by 6 bases, leaving 16 bases between them. Germline V gives CDR1 ENHRY, CDR2 SYGVKD. The length of the CDR3 is 13 residues. CDR3 sequence (DNA): TGTGCCATCAAAAACGTCCGGGATCGCGAGCAGTACTTC. This gives the protein CAIKNVRDREQYF.

The chain employs TRBV10-2 and TRBJ1-3; D unclear. The germline V and J ends were trimmed by 7 bases and 4 bases, with 11 bases remaining between them. The CDR3 spans 13 residues. The germline V gene has CDR1 WSHSY and CDR2 SAAADI. This CDR3 is CASTSSGGNTIYF. The CDR3 DNA sequence: TGCGCCAGCACATCTTCTGGAGGAAACACCATATATTTT.

The chain has TRBV2 and TRBJ2-3, with no clear D. Germline CDR1 and CDR2: SNHLY and FYNNEI. This CDR3 has 14 residues. The V end lost 4 bases, the J end lost 0 bases, and 8 bases lay between the germline ends. The CDR3 spells CASSGPPSTDTQYF. CDR3 in DNA: TGTGCCAGCAGTGGCCCCCCCAGCACAGATACGCAGTATTTT.

The chain couples TRBV13 to TRBJ2-5; 7 bases are shared with TRBD1. The CDR3 loop spans 13 amino acids. Losses at the gene ends were 4 bases for V and 3 bases for J; bases not matched to a gene: 2. Germline lookup yields CDR1 PRHDT and CDR2 FYEKMQ (reference sequence). The CDR3 loop is CASSSGQEETQYF. CDR3 coding DNA: TGTGCCAGCAGCTCCGGACAGGAAGAGACCCAGTACTTC. The variable domain in full, completed from reference TRBV13 and TRBJ2-5, reads AAGVIQSPRHLIKEKRETATLKCYPIPRHDTVYWYQQGPGQDPQFLISFYEKMQSDKGSIPDRFSAQQFSDYHSELNMSSLELGDSALYFCASSSGQEETQYFGPGTRLLVL.

J is TRBJ2-2 and V is TRBV5-4, with 7 bases lining up with TRBD1. The J segment lost 1 base and the V segment lost 2 bases, leaving 14 bases of the junction unmatched. The germline V gene encodes CDR1 SGHNT and CDR2 YYREEE (reference sequence). This CDR3 is built from 19 residues. The CDR3 region has the DNA TGTGCCAGCAGCTTCATCGACAGGGAGCAAAGCGTGAACACCGGGGAGCTGTTTTTT. Protein: CASSFIDREQSVNTGELFF.

The V gene is TRBV28, the J gene TRBJ1-5; a possible D gene is TRBD1 (6 bases). This CDR3 has 15 amino acids. The V gene lost 6 bases and the J gene lost 1 base, with 13 bases spanning the gap. Germline CDR1 MDHEN, CDR2 SYDVKM. The CDR3 DNA follows: TGTGCCAGCAGGGGAGAAGGGGGGAGCAATCAGCCCCAGCATTTT. Residues: CASRGEGGSNQPQHF.

This chain joins TRBV9 and TRBJ2-3, with D unresolved. Trimming took 0 bases from V and 2 from J, leaving 13 bases between them. The CDR3 extends over 16 amino acids. Germline CDR1 and CDR2: SGDLS and YYNGEE. The CDR3 coding sequence is TGTGCCAGCAGCGTAGGGATGGCAACCGACACAGATACGCAGTATTTT. It is translated as CASSVGMATDTDTQYF.

The chain combines TRBV7-8 with TRBJ2-4; either TRBD1 or TRBD2 may fit D (5 bases each). The V gene's germline CDR1 is SGHVS and CDR2 FQNEAQ. The CDR3 has 14 amino acids. The V and J ends lost 3 bases and 5 bases respectively, with 11 bases between them. The CDR3 is CASSFDGTQNIQYF. The DNA of the CDR3 is TGTGCCAGCAGCTTTGACGGGACCCAAAACATTCAGTACTTC.